The source of this T cell receptor (beta chain) is a study of T cell responses to AZD1222 COVID-19 vaccine. TCRdb keeps only in-frame clones here, not all; method: immunoSEQ multiplex PCR. The sample includes roughly 150,000 clones, 90% to 95% of them seen just once. The CDR3 length is 14 residues. Unmatched junction bases numbered 10, after V lost 4 bases and J lost 12 bases. Germline V gene data show CDR1 as WNHNN and CDR2 as SYGVQD (reference sequence). This clone was found once. The sequencing here drew on peripheral blood, taken 28 days after the second AZD1222 dose. The gene calls are TRBV10-1 and TRBJ2-1; 9 nucleotides match TRBD2. The receptor was derived from an adult who received the AZD1222 COVID-19 vaccine. The CDR3 region is CASSVTASGIGQFF. The CDR3 DNA follows: TGCGCCAGCAGTGTCACGGCTAGCGGGATTGGGCAGTTCTTC.